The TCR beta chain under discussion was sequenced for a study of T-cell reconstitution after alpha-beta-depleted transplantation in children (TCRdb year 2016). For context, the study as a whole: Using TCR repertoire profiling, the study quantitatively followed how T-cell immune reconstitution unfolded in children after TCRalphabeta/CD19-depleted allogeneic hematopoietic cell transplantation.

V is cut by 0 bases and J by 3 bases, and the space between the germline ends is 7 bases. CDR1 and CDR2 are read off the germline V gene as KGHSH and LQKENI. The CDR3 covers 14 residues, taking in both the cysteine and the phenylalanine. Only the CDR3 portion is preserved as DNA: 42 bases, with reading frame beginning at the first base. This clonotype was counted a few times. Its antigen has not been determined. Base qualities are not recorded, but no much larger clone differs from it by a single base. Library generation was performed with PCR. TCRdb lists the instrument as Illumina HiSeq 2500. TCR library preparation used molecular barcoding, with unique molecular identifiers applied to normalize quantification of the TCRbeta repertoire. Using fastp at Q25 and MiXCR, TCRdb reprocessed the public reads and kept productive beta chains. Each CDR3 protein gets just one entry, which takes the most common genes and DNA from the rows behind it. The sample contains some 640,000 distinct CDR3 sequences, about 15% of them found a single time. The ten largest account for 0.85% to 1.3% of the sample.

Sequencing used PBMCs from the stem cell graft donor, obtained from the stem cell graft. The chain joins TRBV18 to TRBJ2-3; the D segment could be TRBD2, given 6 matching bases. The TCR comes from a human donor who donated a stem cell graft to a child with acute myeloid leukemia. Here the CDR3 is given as CASSPPGGTDTQYF. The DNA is TGTGCCAGCTCACCACCGGGGGGAACAGATACGCAGTATTTT.